This TCR beta chain was retrieved from a study of long-term antiretroviral therapy in people with HIV. It was version v3.0 of the immunoSEQ assay that was run at survey level. It was roughly 40,000-55,000 T-cell genomes per sample that sequencing targeted. Assay: immunoSEQ multiplex PCR; the TCRdb copy retains only in-frame clones and omits some. In the table there are about 35,000 clones, just under 95% of which are singletons. This clone was detected only once. CDR1 SGHTA and CDR2 FQGNSA come from the germline V gene. V was clipped by 2 bases and J by 3 bases, with 10 bases between them. The CDR3 consists of 15 residues. The cryopreserved samples used held roughly 0.95-10 million PBMC prior to extraction of DNA.

The source of this sequence is a woman between 50 and 59 years old with HIV. Sequenced here: unsorted PBMCs, sampled 4.1 years after starting antiretroviral therapy. The chain has TRBV7-2 and TRBJ1-4; D ambiguous. The DNA of the CDR3 is TGTGCCAGCAGCTTAACGGGGTTGGCTAATGAAAAACTGTTTTTT. This encodes CASSLTGLANEKLFF.